This TCR beta chain derives from a study of neoadjuvant anti-PD-1 for oral cavity cancer. Whole-study results and caveats: Post-nivolumab, blood T cell clonality was significantly elevated in non-responders. Higher pretreatment Treg/Th17 ratios tracked higher pretreatment blood clonality.

Germline values: CDR1 MNHEY, CDR2 SMNVEV (reference sequence). The CDR3 is made up of 16 amino acids. V lost 5 bases, J lost 8 bases, and 15 bases stayed unmatched. The assay was immunoSEQ multiplex PCR, and TCRdb's table has in-frame clones only and misses some. The sample lists about 14,000 clones; 60% to 85% were seen once. This clone occurred a few times. Its specificity is unknown. The time point: after neoadjuvant nivolumab, at surgical resection. The sample here was PBMCs, taken after nivolumab (anti-PD-1) treatment. The genes are TRBV27 and TRBJ1-2, with TRBD1 matching over 9 bases. This clonotype originated in a person between 40 and 79 years old with oral cavity squamous cell carcinoma. CDR3 in amino acids: CASSNLGGQGIRGYTF. For the CDR3, the DNA is TGTGCCAGCAGTAACCTCGGGGGACAGGGCATACGGGGCTACACCTTC.